This T cell receptor beta chain was sequenced during a study of Graves' ophthalmopathy and Graves' hyperthyroidism. A volume of around 10 ml of fresh peripheral blood supplied the PBMCs. The CDR3 runs 16 residues. Germline CDR1 reads MNHNS; CDR2 reads SASEGT. V was pared by 9 bases and J by 5 bases, with 13 bases of the junction left unmatched. The authors amplified TCR beta CDR3 regions, and they did so from RNA transcripts for repertoire sequencing. The first-round RT-PCR employed HTBI primers together with the Qiagen OneStep RT-PCR kit. A multiplex PCR was then performed as the second round. TCRdb re-derived calls from the multiplex PCR reads in MiXCR, one entry per CDR3 protein. Of about 170,000 distinct CDR3 sequences in the sample, around two fifths were seen once.

This chain uses TRBV6-1 with TRBJ1-2; 12 nucleotides line up with TRBD1. Sample: peripheral blood. The TCR comes from a woman in her forties with Graves' ophthalmopathy. The CDR3 spells CASTTGTGGGGYGYTF. CDR3 nucleotides: TGTGCCAGTACTACCGGGACAGGGGGCGGTGGGTATGGCTACACCTTC.